This T cell receptor (beta chain) was captured by sequencing in a study of human T cells and chemical hapten exposure. TCRdb reprocessed the RACE reads with MiXCR, giving one entry per CDR3 protein. The data show more than 300,000 distinct CDR3 sequences, with about 5% seen just once and more than 8% held by the top ten. Regarding time point: pre-sensitization, week 0. Treatment: therapeutic diphenylcyclopropenone sensitization with weekly scalp DPC. Note on this clonotype: The antigen remains unidentified.

V was pared by 2 bases and J by 5 bases, with 21 bases between. This CDR3 contains 17 residues. CDR1 is MNHEY and CDR2 is SMNVEV in the germline V gene (reference sequence). Findings of the study overall: Expanded TCRs made up significantly more big CDR3 similarity clusters than controls did.

Sequences were derived from whole blood, sampled in connection with sensitization to the hapten diphenylcyclopropenone (DPC). The V gene is TRBV27, the J gene TRBJ2-5, with D maybe TRBD2 (6 bases). This TCR was sampled from a woman in her late teens or twenties with alopecia areata. Some clones in this sample may be carry-over from other donors' samples. The CDR3 DNA reads TGTGCCAGCAGTTTAAGTAGGGGCGGACTACAACGGGAGACCCAGTACTTC. Translating it yields CASSLSRGGLQRETQYF.